Below, 25 T cell receptor beta chains from the same sample are listed, as sequenced in a study of spatial heterogeneity in lung cancer. TCRdb itself ran the 5' RACE reads through MiXCR, one entry per CDR3 protein. The sample carries roughly 24,000 distinct CDR3 sequences, around 9.6% recorded once. Regarding time point: blood at routine non-recurrence follow-up after resection. The source material was PBMCs, sampled at follow-up. The receptors originated from a male donor with early-stage non-small cell lung cancer.

The chain carries TRBV2 and TRBJ2-1; 8 nucleotides line up with TRBD2. The CDR3 consists of 14 residues. V was clipped by 7 bases and J by 6 bases; unmatched bases: 8. Germline loops: CDR1 SNHLY, CDR2 FYNNEI. In DNA form, the CDR3 reads TGTGCCAGCATTCAAAAGCGGGGGATCAATGAGCAGTTCTTC. Residues: CASIQKRGINEQFF. Drawing the rest from reference TRBV2 and TRBJ2-1, the complete variable domain is EPEVTQTPSHQVTQMGQEVILRCVPISNHLYFYWYRQILGQKVEFLVSFYNNEISEKSEIFDDQFSVERPDGSNFTLKIRSTKLEDSAMYFCASIQKRGINEQFFGPGTRLTVL.

The DNA for the CDR3 is TGTGCCAGCAGTAGGGTCCTGGGACAGGGGTCGACTGAAGCTTTCTTT. It specifies CASSRVLGQGSTEAFF. This chain uses TRBV27 with TRBJ1-1; the match to TRBD1 covers 10 bases. This CDR3 has 16 amino acids. Germline V gene data show CDR1 as MNHEY and CDR2 as SMNVEV (reference sequence). Unmatched junction bases numbered 11, after V lost 5 bases and J lost 5 bases.

The rearrangement joins TRBV11-2 to TRBJ2-1; TRBD1 agrees at 9 bases. Trimming took 4 bases from V and 0 from J; bases not matched to a gene: 4. This CDR3 region has 16 residues. The germline CDR1 and CDR2 sequences are SGHAT and FQNNGV. The CDR3 reads CASSWDRASSYNEQFF. The CDR3 coding sequence is TGTGCCAGCAGCTGGGACAGGGCGAGCTCCTACAATGAGCAGTTCTTC.

This clonotype was counted only a few times. V is TRBV7-9 and J is TRBJ1-2; D remains ambiguous. The CDR3 runs to 14 residues. Looked up from germline, CDR1 is SEHNR and CDR2 is FQNEAQ (reference sequence). The V and J ends lost 1 base and 4 bases respectively, with 10 bases between them. In DNA form, the CDR3 reads TGTGCCAGCAGCTTAGGTCCGGGCGGCTATGGCTACACCTTC. Protein: CASSLGPGGYGYTF.

The sample holds a few counts of this clonotype. The rearrangement links TRBV27 to TRBJ2-5, with TRBD1 identical over 9 bases. Germline V gives CDR1 MNHEY, CDR2 SMNVEV (reference sequence). J lost 1 base, V lost 7 bases, and 4 bases had no gene match. The CDR3 is made up of 14 amino acids. The DNA of the CDR3 is TGTGCCAGCAAACGGGACAGGGCCCAAGAGACCCAGTACTTC. It is translated as CASKRDRAQETQYF.

This chain joins TRBV11-2 and TRBJ2-3, with D unclear. V shed 2 bases and J shed 3 bases, with 6 bases lying between them. The CDR3 covers 13 residues. Germline values: CDR1 SGHAT, CDR2 FQNNGV. The CDR3 nucleotides are TGTGCCAGCAGCTTATCTAGGACAGATACGCAGTATTTT. Residues: CASSLSRTDTQYF.

This clonotype was recorded many times. The rearrangement uses TRBV2 and TRBJ1-1; D remains ambiguous. Trimming took 9 bases from V and 4 from J, leaving 18 bases between them. Germline CDR1 SNHLY, CDR2 FYNNEI. The CDR3 is 14 amino acids. Here the CDR3 reads CASSGVWGSTEAFF. The CDR3 region has the DNA TGTGCCAGTTCCGGAGTCTGGGGTAGCACTGAAGCTTTCTTT.

There are many counts of this clonotype. The V call is TRBV7-9, the J call TRBJ1-5; TRBD1 aligns across 7 bases. The V gene's germline CDR1 is SEHNR and CDR2 FQNEAQ (reference sequence). This CDR3 has 13 residues. The junction had 9 bases not matched to a gene; V was cut back by 5 bases and J by 11 bases. This chain's CDR3 is CASSIQVGTAQHF. CDR3 DNA: TGTGCCAGCAGCATACAGGTGGGGACAGCCCAGCATTTT.

This clonotype was picked up many times. This chain connects TRBV5-1 to TRBJ1-1; a possible D gene is TRBD1 (6 bases). The CDR3 contains 13 residues. Germline CDR1 and CDR2: SGHRS and YFSETQ. Trimming cost V 2 bases and J 1 base, with 6 bases left between them. Here the CDR3 DNA reads TGCGCCAGCAGCTTACAGGGGAACACTGAAGCTTTCTTT. The encoded protein is CASSLQGNTEAFF.

This clonotype was counted at least ten times. The gene calls are TRBV28 and TRBJ2-7; TRBD1 is a possible D gene (6 bases). Trimming removed 4 bases at V and 5 bases at J, with 15 bases between. The CDR3 has 14 amino acids. The germline V gene has CDR1 MDHEN and CDR2 SYDVKM. As DNA, the CDR3 is TGTGCCAGCAGTTCCCCACCGACAGGAAACGAGCAGTACTTC. Its protein product is CASSSPPTGNEQYF.

This clonotype has at least ten counts. The chain employs TRBV5-1 and TRBJ1-1; tentative D call: TRBD1 (5 bases). The CDR3 has 13 residues. V shed 5 bases and J shed 3 bases, with 11 bases lying between them. The germline V gene encodes CDR1 SGHRS and CDR2 YFSETQ. CDR3 sequence (DNA): TGCGCCAGCAGTTCCGGGGACGACACTGAAGCTTTCTTT. It encodes CASSSGDDTEAFF.

Sample share makes this clonotype medium-sized (0.01 to 0.1%). V usage is TRBV6-2 or TRBV6-3 and J usage is TRBJ2-3; D uncertain. Germline CDR1 and CDR2: MNHEY and SVGEGT. V lost 6 bases and J lost 5, with 9 bases in between. The CDR3 covers 12 residues. The DNA of the CDR3 is TGTGCCAGCAGCCCCCCGGGAGATACGCAGTATTTT. Residues: CASSPPGDTQYF.

The V call is TRBV5-1, the J call TRBJ2-3; no firm D call. Germline-derived CDR1 and CDR2 are SGHRS and YFSETQ. V was shortened by 3 bases and J by 3 bases, with 11 bases between the two germline ends. The CDR3 length is 14 residues. DNA of the CDR3: TGCGCCAGCAGCTCTCAAGGTGGAACAGATACGCAGTATTTT. Its protein product is CASSSQGGTDTQYF.

This clonotype was seen a few times. The genes are TRBV20-1 and TRBJ2-2; maybe TRBD1 (6 bases). V was pared by 6 bases and J by 0 bases, with 14 bases between. Per the germline V gene, CDR1 is DFQATT and CDR2 is SNEGSKA (reference sequence). The CDR3 loop spans 15 amino acids. The CDR3 region is CSATSGTPNTGELFF. CDR3 DNA: TGCAGTGCCACTTCCGGGACACCGAACACCGGGGAGCTGTTTTTT.

V gene TRBV7-8 combines with J gene TRBJ2-7; 11 positions match TRBD2. CDR3 length equals 14 residues. Losses at the gene ends were 3 bases for V and 3 bases for J; bases not matched to a gene: 1. Germline CDR1 is SGHVS and CDR2 is FQNEAQ. For the CDR3, the DNA is TGTGCCAGCAGCTTGACTAGCGGGGACTACGAGCAGTACTTC. Amino acids: CASSLTSGDYEQYF.

The sample holds a few counts of this clonotype. This rearrangement joins TRBV5-6 to TRBJ2-3; D remains unclear. CDR3 length: 15 residues. Trimming removed 1 base from V and 0 bases from J, with 9 bases in between. Per germline, CDR1 SGHDT and CDR2 YYEEEE. CDR3 residues: CASSLIGDSTDTQYF. The CDR3 DNA is TGTGCCAGCAGCTTGATTGGGGATAGCACAGATACGCAGTATTTT.

V usage is TRBV20-1 and J usage is TRBJ2-1; tentatively, D is TRBD2 (6 bases). The ends were cut back, 4 bases at V and 0 bases at J, with 10 bases in the middle. This CDR3 region has 14 residues. Germline loops: CDR1 DFQATT, CDR2 SNEGSKA (reference sequence). The CDR3 DNA sequence: TGCAGTGCTATGGGGGAGGCCTCCTACAATGAGCAGTTCTTC. Encoded protein: CSAMGEASYNEQFF.

This clonotype was seen ten or more times. The chain recombines TRBV11-2 with TRBJ1-6; TRBD1 matches at 7 bases. This CDR3 has 15 residues. Germline V gene lookup returns CDR1 SGHAT and CDR2 FQNNGV. Trimming removed 5 bases from V and 5 bases from J; junction bases left unmatched: 6. CDR3 nucleotides: TGTGCCAGCAGCCTCAAGGGACAGAATAATTCACCCCTCCACTTT. Its translation is CASSLKGQNNSPLHF.

This clonotype was counted many times. CDR3 amino acids: CASSLYQGAQAEAFF. CDR3 DNA: TGTGCCAGCAGTTTATATCAGGGGGCACAGGCTGAAGCTTTCTTT. The chain links TRBV28 to TRBJ1-1; 8 nucleotides match TRBD1. This CDR3 is 15 amino acids long. The V segment lost 1 base and the J segment 6 bases; nucleotides outside the gene matches: 7. Germline V lookup: CDR1 MDHEN, CDR2 SYDVKM. Complete variable domain (other parts from reference TRBV28 and TRBJ1-1): DVKVTQSSRYLVKRTGEKVFLECVQDMDHENMFWYRQDPGLGLRLIYFSYDVKMKEKGDIPEGYSVSREKKERFSLILESASTNQTSMYLCASSLYQGAQAEAFFGQGTRLTVV.

There are a few counts of this clonotype. The J gene is TRBJ2-1, the V gene TRBV7-9; D is unclear. CDR1 SEHNR and CDR2 FQNEAQ come from the germline V gene (reference sequence). The CDR3 extends over 11 amino acids. Trimming pared 3 bases from V and 9 bases from J, leaving 6 bases between. The DNA of the CDR3 is TGTGCCAGCAGCTTTCTCGGTGAGCAGTTCTTC. Translated, it gives CASSFLGEQFF.

By sample share, this clonotype is medium-sized. The chain combines TRBV11-2 with TRBJ2-3; no clear D gene. Per the germline V gene, CDR1 is SGHAT and CDR2 is FQNNGV. The CDR3 runs to 13 residues. V lost 4 bases, J lost 4 bases, and 9 bases lay in between. CDR3 in DNA: TGTGCCAGCAGCTCGCTGGCAGCAGATACGCAGTATTTT. This sequence encodes CASSSLAADTQYF.

This clonotype was seen a few times. The rearrangement joins TRBV6-5 to TRBJ2-4; D assignment may be TRBD1 or TRBD2 (6 bases each). The germline CDR1 and CDR2 sequences are MNHEY and SVGAGI. V lost 11 bases, J lost 10 bases, and 21 bases lay in between. The CDR3 sequence is 13 residues long. The CDR3 nucleotides are TGTGCCTGCAAGGAAAGTGGGGGGCGGATTCAGTACTTC. It is translated as CACKESGGRIQYF.

This clonotype was observed many times. The V call is TRBV4-2, the J call TRBJ2-1, with 8 bases lining up with TRBD1. CDR1 is LGHNA and CDR2 is YNFKEQ in the germline V gene. V trimming: 2 bases; J trimming: 6 bases; junction bases outside the gene matches: 3. This CDR3 region has 14 residues. CDR3: CASSQQDRANEQFF. The CDR3 DNA reads TGTGCCAGCAGCCAACAGGACAGGGCCAATGAGCAGTTCTTC.

This clonotype was observed many times. The gene calls are TRBV7-2 and TRBJ1-2; D is undetermined. V was shortened by 4 bases and J by 2 bases, with 11 bases between the two germline ends. Germline CDR1 SGHTA, CDR2 FQGNSA. There are 14 residues in the CDR3. Here the CDR3 reads CASSSATVNYGYTF. CDR3 DNA: TGTGCCAGCAGCTCAGCGACGGTGAACTATGGCTACACCTTC. Drawing the rest from reference TRBV7-2 and TRBJ1-2, the complete variable domain is GAGVSQSPSNKVTEKGKDVELRCDPISGHTALYWYRQSLGQGLEFLIYFQGNSAPDKSGLPSDRFSAERTGGSVSTLTIQRTQQEDSAVYLCASSSATVNYGYTFGSGTRLTVV.

This clonotype is medium-sized. The gene calls are TRBV2 and TRBJ2-7, with D hard to call. CDR1 and CDR2 (germline): SNHLY, FYNNEI. V was pared by 5 bases and J by 4 bases, with 6 bases between. The CDR3 extends over 11 amino acids. The CDR3 loop is CASSPRYEQYF. The CDR3 region has the DNA TGTGCCAGCAGTCCCCGTTACGAGCAGTACTTC.